Detailed here is one T cell receptor (beta chain). The antigen is undetermined. Trimming removed 1 base at V and 7 bases at J, with 6 bases between. The germline CDR1 and CDR2 sequences are MNHNS and SASEGT. The CDR3 runs to 12 residues. This record comes from a study of response to subunit inactivated influenza vaccine. Findings and caveats of the study: T cells newly recruited by each seasonal influenza vaccination are few, the authors suggested.

TCRdb independently ran MiXCR on the RT-PCR reads; one entry per CDR3 protein. The sample holds more than 550,000 distinct CDR3 sequences, roughly 12% seen once. The chain is built from TRBV6-1 and TRBJ2-3; D is ambiguous. The sequences come from PBMCs from blood, collected on the day of vaccination. This TCR was sampled from a man in his forties or fifties who received an inactivated influenza vaccine. The CDR3 region has the DNA TGTGCCAGCAGTGAAGTTGGAAATACGCAGTATTTT. Amino acids: CASSEVGNTQYF.